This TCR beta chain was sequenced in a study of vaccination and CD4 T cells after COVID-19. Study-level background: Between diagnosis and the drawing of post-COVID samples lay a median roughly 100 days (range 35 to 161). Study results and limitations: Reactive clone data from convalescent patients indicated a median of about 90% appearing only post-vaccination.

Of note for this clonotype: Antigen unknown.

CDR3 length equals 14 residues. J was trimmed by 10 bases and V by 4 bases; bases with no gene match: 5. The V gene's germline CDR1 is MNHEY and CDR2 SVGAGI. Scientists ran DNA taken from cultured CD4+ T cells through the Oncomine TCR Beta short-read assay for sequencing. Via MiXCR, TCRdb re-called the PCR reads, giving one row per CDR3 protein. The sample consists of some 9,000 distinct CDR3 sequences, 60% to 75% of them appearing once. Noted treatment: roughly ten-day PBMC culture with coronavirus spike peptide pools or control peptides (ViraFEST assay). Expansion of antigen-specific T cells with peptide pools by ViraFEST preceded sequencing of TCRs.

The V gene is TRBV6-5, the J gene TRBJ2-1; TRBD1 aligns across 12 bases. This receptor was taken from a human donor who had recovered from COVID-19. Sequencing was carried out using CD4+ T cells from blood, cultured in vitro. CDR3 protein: CASSWGQGAGEQFF. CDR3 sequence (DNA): TGTGCCAGCAGTTGGGGACAGGGGGCCGGGGAGCAGTTCTTC.